This entry lists 7 T cell receptor beta chains sequenced from one sample in a study of CD8 T cells in ankylosing spondylitis. TCRdb re-derived calls from the 5' RACE reads in MiXCR, one entry per CDR3 protein. The sample lists about 350,000 distinct CDR3 sequences; about 20% were seen once. Sequencing was performed on blood, either unsorted or a sorted T cell fraction (not recorded which). These receptors came from a male donor with ankylosing spondylitis or in good health (not recorded which).

In this sample, this clonotype turned up a few times. The gene calls are TRBV4-1 and TRBJ2-7; D unclear. The CDR3 is made up of 14 amino acids. With 0 bases removed from V and 0 bases from J, the gap between germline ends came to 6 bases. Germline CDR1 is MGHRA and CDR2 is YSYEKL. In DNA, the CDR3 is TGCGCCAGCAGCCAAGACCCCTCCTCCTACGAGCAGTACTTC. It is translated as CASSQDPSSYEQYF.

This clonotype was counted a few times. J is TRBJ2-2 and V is TRBV5-1; D possibly uses TRBD1 or TRBD2 (5 bases each). Germline V lookup: CDR1 SGHRS, CDR2 YFSETQ. V shed 0 bases and J shed 7 bases, with 16 bases lying between them. The CDR3 loop spans 16 amino acids. CDR3 coding DNA: TGCGCCAGCAGCTTGGGTAGGGACGCCTACGTCGGGGAGCTGTTTTTT. As protein: CASSLGRDAYVGELFF. Full variable domain (remainder filled in from reference TRBV5-1 and TRBJ2-2): KAGVTQTPRYLIKTRGQQVTLSCSPISGHRSVSWYQQTPGQGLQFLFEYFSETQRNKGNFPGRFSGRQFSNSRSEMNVSTLELGDSALYLCASSLGRDAYVGELFFGEGSRLTVL.

The genes are TRBV6-1 and TRBJ2-5; D might be TRBD1 (5 bases). Germline V gene sequence: CDR1 MNHNS, CDR2 SASEGT. The V gene lost 1 base and the J gene lost 1 base, with 16 bases spanning the gap. This CDR3 comprises 17 residues. This CDR3 reads CASSEGLGLTSQETQYF. The CDR3 DNA sequence: TGTGCCAGCAGTGAAGGTTTGGGGCTCACCTCCCAAGAGACCCAGTACTTC.

The chain links TRBV29-1 to TRBJ2-7; 8 bases line up with TRBD1. The V segment lost 7 bases and the J segment 4 bases; nucleotides outside the gene matches: 12. The CDR3 extends over 14 amino acids. Germline values: CDR1 SQVTM, CDR2 ANQGSEA. The CDR3 DNA follows: TGCAGCGCCCGACCGGGACAGGACCGGTACGAGCAGTACTTC. It translates to CSARPGQDRYEQYF.

This clonotype was picked up a small number of times. The chain employs TRBV28 and TRBJ2-7, with unresolved D. Per germline, CDR1 MDHEN and CDR2 SYDVKM. The CDR3 is made up of 14 amino acids. Between the trimmed V and J ends, which lost 7 bases and 0 bases, there was a span of 13 bases. The CDR3 here is CASTDTATSYEQYF. DNA for the CDR3: TGTGCCAGCACCGATACAGCAACCTCCTACGAGCAGTACTTC.

This clonotype showed up just a few times. DNA of the CDR3: TGTGCCAGCAGTGAAGCAGGGGGGGTGGCAGATACGCAGTATTTT. This gives the protein CASSEAGGVADTQYF. The rearrangement joins TRBV6-1 to TRBJ2-3, with D maybe TRBD2 (7 bases). Germline assignment: CDR1 MNHNS and CDR2 SASEGT. Trimming left V 0 bases short and J 4 bases short, with 11 bases between. The CDR3 covers 15 residues.

This clonotype was counted between two and nine times. V usage is TRBV7-8 and J usage is TRBJ1-1; D might be TRBD1 (5 bases). CDR1 and CDR2 from the germline V gene are SGHVS and FQNEAQ. Trimming removed 5 bases at V and 6 bases at J, with 16 bases between. The CDR3 has 14 residues. Here the CDR3 reads CASSMTRGRAEAFF. The CDR3 DNA follows: TGTGCCAGCAGCATGACTCGGGGCAGGGCTGAAGCTTTCTTT.